This passage covers 12 T cell receptor beta chains from one sample sequenced in a study of cytomegalovirus exposure and HLA in healthy donors. Primers: 60 Vbeta forward and 13 Jbeta reverse. Some clones are missing from TCRdb's copy, which holds only in-frame ones; the method was immunoSEQ multiplex PCR. The table shows 110,000 to 150,000 clones, with 75% to 85% occurring only once. Sequenced: PBMCs. The receptors were sampled from a female donor in good health and CMV-seronegative.

This chain uses TRBV12-5 with TRBJ1-2, with D unclear. V lost 1 base and J lost 6, with 21 bases in between. CDR3 length: 17 amino acids. The germline CDR1 and CDR2 sequences are LGHNT and FRNRAP. CDR3 nucleotide sequence: TGTGCTAGTGGTTTGGGCGTCCTCAGGACGGGAGAGGATGGCTACACCTTC. It codes for CASGLGVLRTGEDGYTF.

The V gene is TRBV4-3, the J gene TRBJ1-2; maybe TRBD1 (6 bases). The CDR3 spans 13 residues. Germline-derived CDR1 and CDR2 are LGHNA and YSLEER. The V and J ends lost 5 bases and 4 bases respectively, with 11 bases between them. The CDR3 protein is CASSRQVSYGYTF. The CDR3 bases are TGCGCCAGCAGCAGACAGGTCTCCTATGGCTACACCTTC.

The rearrangement links TRBV28 to TRBJ2-7, with 11 bases lining up with TRBD1. From germline, CDR1 is MDHEN and CDR2 SYDVKM. J was trimmed by 0 bases and V by 4 bases; bases with no gene match: 2. The CDR3 length is 15 residues. The CDR3 DNA reads TGTGCCAGCAGTTGGGACAGGGGGTTCTCCTACGAGCAGTACTTC. Amino acids: CASSWDRGFSYEQYF.

The chain carries TRBV5-6 and TRBJ2-7, with 8 bases lining up with TRBD2. Germline values: CDR1 SGHDT, CDR2 YYEEEE. V was clipped by 6 bases and J by 3 bases; unmatched bases: 5. The CDR3 has 13 residues. Here the CDR3 reads CASNNAGGYEQYF. The CDR3 nucleotides are TGTGCCAGCAACAACGCGGGGGGCTACGAGCAGTACTTC.

The genes are TRBV19 and TRBJ2-7, with 14 bases lining up with TRBD2. V lost 8 bases, J lost 5 bases, and 11 bases stayed unmatched. The CDR3 runs to 16 residues. Germline-derived CDR1 and CDR2 are LNHDA and SQIVND (reference sequence). DNA of the CDR3: TGTGCCAGTGTGGGGACTAGCGGGAGTAGTTTGGACGAGCAGTACTTC. Amino acid sequence: CASVGTSGSSLDEQYF.

This rearrangement joins TRBV6-5 to TRBJ2-7; no definite D call. V gave up 5 bases and J gave up 2 bases, with 7 bases separating them. The germline V gene has CDR1 MNHEY and CDR2 SVGAGI. This CDR3 spans 12 amino acids. For the CDR3, the DNA is TGTGCCAGCAGTGGCCCCGCCTACGAGCAGTACTTC. Protein sequence: CASSGPAYEQYF.

This clone was seen more than once but under ten times. This chain connects TRBV5-6 to TRBJ2-2; 12 nucleotides line up with TRBD2. The CDR3 runs to 16 residues. V dropped 4 bases and J dropped 7; count of bases not matched to a gene: 8. Germline CDR1 reads SGHDT; CDR2 reads YYEEEE. The CDR3 spells CASSPQLAGGGGELFF. The CDR3 bases are TGTGCCAGCAGCCCTCAACTAGCGGGGGGCGGCGGGGAGCTGTTTTTT.

The CDR3 spells CASSSPGLAGGPGSDTQYF. Here the CDR3 DNA reads TGTGCCAGCAGTTCTCCGGGACTAGCGGGAGGGCCAGGTTCAGATACGCAGTATTTT. This sequence joins TRBV2 and TRBJ2-3, with 16 bases matching TRBD2. Germline assignment: CDR1 SNHLY and CDR2 FYNNEI. The V and J ends lost 5 bases and 4 bases, in that order; junction bases with no gene match: 12. The CDR3 runs 19 residues.

This clone was detected a few times. The rearrangement links TRBV6-5 to TRBJ2-1; tentative D call: TRBD1 (5 bases). The CDR3 totals 12 residues. Germline CDR1 is MNHEY and CDR2 is SVGAGI. The ends were cut back, 6 bases at V and 8 bases at J, with 11 bases in the middle. The CDR3, as DNA: TGTGCCAGCAGCAGGACAAAACATGAGCAGTTCTTC. Protein: CASSRTKHEQFF.

The chain links TRBV2 to TRBJ1-6; TRBD1 matches at 7 bases. The CDR3 extends over 14 amino acids. The V and J ends lost 8 bases and 10 bases, in that order; junction bases with no gene match: 11. CDR1 and CDR2 (germline): SNHLY, FYNNEI. The CDR3 reads CASGRQGRDSPLHF. The CDR3 DNA reads as TGTGCCAGCGGGAGACAGGGCAGAGACTCACCCCTCCACTTT.

The chain uses TRBV30 and TRBJ2-7, with D hard to call. Germline lookup yields CDR1 GTSNPN and CDR2 SVGIG (reference sequence). Deletions cut 2 bases from V and 4 bases from J, with 9 bases between. CDR3 length: 12 residues. CDR3 region: CAWSSSLYEQYF. In DNA form, the CDR3 reads TGTGCCTGGAGTTCCTCCCTTTACGAGCAGTACTTC.

A word on this clone: At one end the junction does not follow the germline gene, possibly because of a read error. The chain employs TRBV7-7 and TRBJ1-5; possible D gene TRBD1, 6 bases. CDR3 length: 12 residues. Looked up from germline, CDR1 is SSHAT and CDR2 is FNYEAQ (reference sequence). The CDR3 DNA reads as TGTGCTAGCAGCCCCCTACAGGGGCCCCAGCATTTT. Residues: CASSPLQGPQHF.